One sample yielded the 12 T cell receptor beta chains listed below, sequenced in a study of blood T cells in healthy people across ages (dated by TCRdb to the mid-2010s). The library was produced with 5' RACE. This sample was sequenced with an Illumina HiSeq 2500. A second about 7 to 11 cycle PCR used a sample-barcoded 5' primer and a J-beta primer mix. The raw public data were reprocessed by TCRdb itself: fastp quality trimming at Q25, MiXCR clonotype calling, in-frame beta chains only. Rows merge per CDR3 protein into single entries with the most common DNA and genes. This sample gives approximately 900,000 distinct CDR3 sequences in total; under 50% of them show up just once. The ten largest clonotypes hold roughly 12% of the sample. The sample consisted of blood. The receptors stem from a man aged 25-40 years in good health.

The rearrangement uses TRBV27 and TRBJ2-1, with D perhaps assigned TRBD1 or TRBD2 (5 bases each). The CDR3 runs to 14 residues. Germline CDR1 and CDR2: MNHEY and SMNVEV (reference sequence). Trimming left V 10 bases short and J 5 bases short, with 18 bases between. The CDR3 protein is CAIRDPSPNNEQFF. CDR3 DNA: TGTGCCATCCGGGACCCTAGCCCCAACAATGAGCAGTTCTTC.

Written as DNA, the CDR3 is TGCGCCAGCAGCCCCTCCCCAGGGTCCCCATACGAGCAGTACTTC. Its protein product is CASSPSPGSPYEQYF. This chain uses TRBV5-1 with TRBJ2-7, with D perhaps matching TRBD1 (5 bases). V was trimmed by 4 bases and J by 4 bases, leaving 18 bases between them. Germline values: CDR1 SGHRS, CDR2 YFSETQ. The CDR3 sequence is 15 residues long.

This chain links TRBV24-1 with TRBJ2-1; 8 nucleotides agree with TRBD2. Germline CDR1 and CDR2: KGHDR and SFDVKD. The CDR3 sequence is 14 residues long. V trimming: 5 bases; J trimming: 9 bases; junction bases outside the gene matches: 8. CDR3 protein: CATSGVAGIGEQFF. The CDR3 bases are TGTGCCACCAGTGGGGTAGCGGGAATTGGTGAGCAGTTCTTC.

The V and J genes are TRBV4-2 and TRBJ2-1; D may be TRBD2 (6 bases). The V gene lost 1 base and the J gene lost 12 bases, with 13 bases spanning the gap. Germline CDR1 LGHNA, CDR2 YNFKEQ. The CDR3 is 13 amino acids. Written as DNA, the CDR3 is TGTGCCAGCAGCCAAGCAAACGGGGGTGGGCAGTTCTTC. This translates into CASSQANGGGQFF.

A word on this clonotype: One junction end does not reproduce the germline sequence, and a read error may be involved. This chain joins TRBV4-2 and TRBJ2-1; TRBD2 matches at 9 bases. Germline V gives CDR1 LGHNA, CDR2 YNFKEQ. The CDR3 totals 16 residues. CDR3 bases: TGTGCCGGCAGCCAAGATCGACTAGCGGTCTACAATGAGCAGTTCTTC. This encodes CAGSQDRLAVYNEQFF.

This clonotype showed up just once. This chain links TRBV6-6 with TRBJ1-2; TRBD1 matches at 8 bases. Germline CDR1 and CDR2: MNHNY and SVGAGI (reference sequence). This CDR3 is 13 amino acids long. V lost 8 bases and J lost 8; bases outside the gene matches: 10. The CDR3 bases are TGTGCCAGCGTGGACAGGGCTTGGCAGGGCTACACCTTC. Protein product: CASVDRAWQGYTF.

This clonotype was observed a few times. The chain combines TRBV9 with TRBJ2-3; TRBD2 matches 8 bases. V shed 4 bases, J shed 4 bases, and the junction held 5 bases outside the gene matches. The germline V gene encodes CDR1 SGDLS and CDR2 YYNGEE. This CDR3 is built from 14 residues. This CDR3 is CASSYSGASDTQYF. The CDR3 DNA follows: TGTGCCAGCAGCTATAGCGGGGCATCAGATACGCAGTATTTT.

CDR3 residues: CASSQAGAGEQFF. The DNA for the CDR3 is TGTGCCAGCAGCCAAGCAGGGGCCGGTGAGCAGTTCTTC. The rearrangement links TRBV4-2 to TRBJ2-1; possible D gene TRBD1, 6 bases. This CDR3 spans 13 amino acids. The V gene lost 1 base and the J gene lost 9 bases, with 10 bases spanning the gap. CDR1 LGHNA and CDR2 YNFKEQ come from the germline V gene.

In this sample, this clonotype turned up once. The rearrangement uses TRBV10-3 and TRBJ2-3; D call uncertain. Germline CDR1 ENHRY, CDR2 SYGVKD. This CDR3 has 15 amino acids. The ends were cut back, 2 bases at V and 2 bases at J, with 11 bases in the middle. The CDR3 nucleotides read TGTGCCATCAGTGAGGCAGTCGGCCTCACAGATACGCAGTATTTT. It specifies CAISEAVGLTDTQYF.

This clonotype appeared a few times. The genes are TRBV29-1 and TRBJ2-7; 9 nucleotides agree with TRBD1. Germline-derived CDR1 and CDR2 are SQVTM and ANQGSEA. The V gene end was trimmed by 6 bases and the J gene end by 7 bases; junction bases not matched to a gene: 7. The CDR3 sequence is 12 residues long. The CDR3 region is CSVAGQGREQYF. The CDR3, as DNA: TGCAGCGTAGCGGGACAGGGCCGGGAGCAGTACTTC.

This clonotype was detected only a few times. J is TRBJ2-7 and V is TRBV28; D gene uncertain. V lost 6 bases to trimming and J lost 3 bases, with 21 bases between them. This CDR3 has 16 residues. From germline, CDR1 is MDHEN and CDR2 SYDVKM. This CDR3 is CASSQGGGVGNYEQYF. The CDR3 DNA reads TGTGCCAGCAGCCAAGGTGGTGGGGTGGGAAACTACGAGCAGTACTTC.

The chain recombines TRBV5-6 with TRBJ2-3; possibly TRBD2 for D (6 bases). CDR1 SGHDT and CDR2 YYEEEE come from the germline V gene. V dropped 5 bases and J dropped 4 bases, with 14 bases sitting between them. This CDR3 region has 14 residues. The DNA for the CDR3 is TGTGCCAGCAGTGGCAAGCGGGTATCAGATACGCAGTATTTT. This translates into CASSGKRVSDTQYF.